The entry that follows covers one T cell receptor (beta chain) sequence. Its antigen has not been determined. No quality values exist for individual bases; no much larger clone is one base distant. CDR1 MDHEN and CDR2 SYDVKM were looked up in the germline V gene. The CDR3 numbers 15 residues from cysteine through phenylalanine. CDR3 DNA is the only sequence kept; it has 45 bases, read in frame from the first base. Relative to germline, V is missing 4 bases and J is missing 2 bases, with 5 bases of the junction outside any gene match. This sample was taken from a study of OX40 agonist ivuxolimab in advanced cancers. In the study overall: Ivuxolimab was a fully human IgG2 agonistic monoclonal antibody targeting the costimulatory receptor OX40 (CD134). Intravenous ivuxolimab was administered to patients every 2 weeks at six dose levels: 0.01, 0.1, 0.3, 1.5, 3 and 10 mg/kg. Of the approximately 50 patients in dose escalation, around 20 had hepatocellular carcinoma, some 15 had melanoma, 9 had renal cell carcinoma and 9 had head and neck cancer. In the dose-escalation cohort, 82.7% of patients were male, and the mean age was approximately 64 years, with a range of about 23 to 90. Prior anti-PD-1, anti-PD-L1 or anti-CTLA-4 therapy was permitted, and about two fifths of dose-escalation patients had received checkpoint inhibitors. Three dose-escalation patients achieved partial responses, one with hepatocellular carcinoma and two with cutaneous melanoma. Peripheral TCRbeta sequencing was intended to test whether TCR sequence diversity was altered and clonal T-cell expansion was caused by ivuxolimab. The paper reports the monotherapy dose-escalation portion (N = 52 patients) of the phase I ivuxolimab trial. The paper's findings and limits, for the study overall: Clonal expansion of both CD4+ and CD8+ blood T cells was observed from baseline to week 6 at doses 0.1 to 3.0 mg/kg. Which antigens the clonally expanded peripheral T cells were specific for was not determined. After ivuxolimab, expanded clones were on average more numerous among CD8+ T cells than among CD4+ T cells. Low levels of normalized T-cell clonal expansion were also seen in some patients who did not respond. Partial responders in the 0.1-3.0 mg/kg groups had among the lowest normalized peripheral clonal expansion, especially among CD8+ T cells.

The trial excluded patients who had a history of autoimmune disease or who were on systemic immunosuppression. Peripheral blood for TCR sequencing was drawn from every dose cohort at baseline, at cycle 4 day 1 and at cycle 7 day 1. Samples were obtained from an open-label, multicenter, first-in-human phase I dose-escalation trial of ivuxolimab. The trial enrolled adults with locally advanced or metastatic head and neck squamous cell, hepatocellular, melanoma or renal cell carcinoma. Before TCR sequencing, CD4+ and CD8+ T cells were separately sorted from peripheral blood. For sequencing of the TCRbeta CDR3 region, genomic DNA was extracted from the sorted cells. TCRbeta CDR3 regions were sequenced using the immunoSEQ Assay. TCRdb carries this immuneACCESS record with in-frame sequences only. Its versions omit some clonotypes, under half of them owing to an unresolved V gene in the studies checked, with the rest unexplained. The sample yields approximately 74,000 clones; nearly 90% were counted once. Jointly, the top ten make up over 9.5% of the sample.

Recombination linked TRBV28 to TRBJ2-7, with 10 bases aligning to TRBD1. Sequences were derived from CD4+ or CD8+ T cells sorted from blood, sampled in a trial of the OX40 agonist ivuxolimab. The receptor was derived from an adult with an advanced solid tumor such as melanoma, head and neck, liver or kidney cancer. In nucleotides, the sequence is TGTGCCAGCAGTTCTCCGGGACAGGGGACCTACGAGCAGTACTTC. It is translated as CASSSPGQGTYEQYF.